This TCR beta chain was recorded in a study of HIV-infected patients and healthy controls. Study results and limitations: Healthy controls shared more CDR3 sequences between individuals than HIV-infected patients did.

The CDR3 runs to 13 residues. Germline V gives CDR1 ENHRY, CDR2 SYGVKD. V shed 8 bases and J shed 5 bases, with 15 bases lying between them. Whole blood was used without fractionation, so all unsorted peripheral T cells were included. Around 450 ng RNA was reverse transcribed with alpha and beta constant-region primers. Separate chain-specific third strand synthesis with multiplexing indices produced the alpha and beta libraries. One entry per CDR3 protein, called by TCRdb with MiXCR from the 5' RACE reads. The data hold some 13,000 distinct CDR3 sequences, with about 9.8% observed a single time. Details on this clonotype: Its antigen is unidentified.

The clonotype was recovered from an adult in good health. The J gene is TRBJ2-5, the V gene TRBV10-3, with TRBD1 as a possible D gene (6 bases). The specimen was blood. CDR3 nucleotide sequence: TGTGCCATCGGGACAAGGACCGAGGAGACCCAGTACTTC. It is translated as CAIGTRTEETQYF.